A single sample is the source of the 32 T cell receptor beta chains below, sequenced in a study of regulatory T cells in long-lasting Graves disease. Time point specified: newly diagnosed GD, antithyroid drugs for less than 3 months. Construction of the TCR library relied on RNA isolated from PBMCs. Combining iRepertoire HTBI primers with Arm-PCR of CDR3 regions, the authors built TCR beta libraries. TCRdb recomputed calls from the multiplex PCR reads with MiXCR, one row per CDR3 protein. The table includes more than 450,000 distinct CDR3 sequences, 15% to 20% detected once. These data also featured in a second study, about T cells in Graves' hyperthyroidism and ophthalmopathy.

The specimen comprised peripheral blood mononuclear cells (PBMCs), sampled at new diagnosis, from a patient treated with antithyroid drugs. These TCRs come from a man between 40 and 49 years old with Graves disease.

Many counts were recorded for this clonotype. This chain uses TRBV28 with TRBJ2-5; D may match TRBD1 or TRBD2 (5 bases each). CDR3 length: 15 residues. Germline loops: CDR1 MDHEN, CDR2 SYDVKM. The germline V and J ends were trimmed by 5 bases and 2 bases, with 15 bases remaining between them. The CDR3 nucleotides read TGTGCCAGCAGTGTCCTCGGTGGGGGACAAGAGACCCAGTACTTC. Amino acids: CASSVLGGGQETQYF.

V is TRBV2 and J is TRBJ2-1; 16 bases are shared with TRBD2. With V trimmed by 5 bases and J by 3 bases, 10 bases remained unmatched. The germline gives CDR1 SNHLY, CDR2 FYNNEI. This CDR3 is built from 19 residues. The CDR3 DNA reads TGTGCCAGCAGTAAAATAGGGACTAGCGGGAGGGCCTACTACAATGAGCAGTTCTTC. This translates into CASSKIGTSGRAYYNEQFF.

There are many counts of this clonotype. The V call is TRBV18, the J call TRBJ2-5; D is uncertain. The germline CDR1 and CDR2 sequences are KGHSH and LQKENI. The CDR3 contains 11 residues. Trimming cost V 8 bases and J 5 bases, with 9 bases left between them. CDR3 nucleotides: TGTGCCAGCAGTTACCGGGAGACCCAGTACTTC. It codes for CASSYRETQYF.

This rearrangement joins TRBV18 to TRBJ2-2, with 9 bases aligning to TRBD1. Germline V CDR1 and CDR2: KGHSH, LQKENI. This CDR3 comprises 15 residues. Unmatched junction bases numbered 4, after V lost 6 bases and J lost 2 bases. This chain's CDR3 is CASSPDRGNTGELFF. The CDR3 nucleotides read TGTGCCAGCTCGCCGGACAGGGGCAACACCGGGGAGCTGTTTTTT.

This clonotype was counted at least ten times. The CDR3 DNA reads TGTGCCAGCAGTACCACAGGGGGCGGAAACACCATATATTTT. Amino acids: CASSTTGGGNTIYF. V is TRBV28 and J is TRBJ1-3; TRBD1 matches 9 bases. CDR1 and CDR2 from the germline V gene are MDHEN and SYDVKM. The CDR3 has 14 residues. Trimming at V came to 5 bases and at J to 4 bases, leaving 3 bases not matched to a gene.

The chain links TRBV9 to TRBJ2-1; 8 positions match TRBD1. CDR1 and CDR2 (germline): SGDLS, YYNGEE. CDR3 size: 16 residues. After removal of 0 bases from V and 4 bases from J, the junction contained 6 bases not matched to a gene. The CDR3 DNA sequence: TGTGCCAGCAGCGTAGGGCAGGGGGCAAAGTACAATGAGCAGTTCTTC. This encodes CASSVGQGAKYNEQFF.

This clonotype was counted at least ten times. This chain uses TRBV20-1 with TRBJ2-7; 7 bases are shared with TRBD1. J was trimmed by 3 bases and V by 0 bases; bases with no gene match: 8. The V gene's germline CDR1 is DFQATT and CDR2 SNEGSKA (reference sequence). CDR3 size: 15 residues. The CDR3 spells CSARDPATGYYEQYF. The CDR3 DNA reads as TGCAGTGCTAGAGACCCCGCGACAGGGTACTACGAGCAGTACTTC.

This clonotype has a count of ten or more. The chain joins TRBV9 to TRBJ1-5; D perhaps matches TRBD1 (6 bases). Germline V gene data show CDR1 as SGDLS and CDR2 as YYNGEE. This CDR3 contains 14 residues. The V gene lost 5 bases and the J gene lost 1 base, with 10 bases spanning the gap. The CDR3 DNA sequence: TGTGCCAGCAGTTTCGGACAGAGCAATCAGCCCCAGCATTTT. Translation: CASSFGQSNQPQHF.

At least ten counts were recorded for this clonotype. In nucleotides, the CDR3 is TGCAGTGCCACCCCGACAGCGAGCTCCTACGAGCAGTACTTC. Protein product: CSATPTASSYEQYF. The chain links TRBV20-1 to TRBJ2-7; tentatively, D is TRBD1 (5 bases). V lost 6 bases and J lost 0, with 15 bases in between. The CDR3 contains 14 residues. CDR1 DFQATT and CDR2 SNEGSKA come from the germline V gene (reference sequence).

The J gene is TRBJ2-5, the V gene TRBV2; 9 nucleotides match TRBD2. The CDR3 loop spans 15 amino acids. The germline CDR1 and CDR2 sequences are SNHLY and FYNNEI. The ends lost 2 bases at V and 5 bases at J; junction bases unmatched: 6. The CDR3 here is CASSESAGGGETQYF. The CDR3 DNA is TGTGCCAGCAGTGAATCAGCGGGAGGAGGGGAGACCCAGTACTTC. Looking up the rest from reference TRBV2 and TRBJ2-5 gives the full variable domain: EPEVTQTPSHQVTQMGQEVILRCVPISNHLYFYWYRQILGQKVEFLVSFYNNEISEKSEIFDDQFSVERPDGSNFTLKIRSTKLEDSAMYFCASSESAGGGETQYFGPGTRLLVL.

This clonotype was observed a handful of times. A much larger clone is a single base away; this may be a read error. The gene calls are TRBV6-2 or TRBV6-3 and TRBJ2-1; D assignment may be TRBD1 or TRBD2 (5 bases each). CDR3 length: 14 residues. Trimming removed 6 bases from V and 0 bases from J, with 9 bases in between. The germline V gene encodes CDR1 MNHEY and CDR2 SVGEGT. CDR3 DNA sequence: TGTGCCAGCAGCCCAGGGAGCTCCTACAATGAGCAGTTCTTC. It is translated as CASSPGSSYNEQFF.

This clonotype was seen more than once but under ten times. The chain couples TRBV5-1 to TRBJ2-1; D unclear. Looked up from germline, CDR1 is SGHRS and CDR2 is YFSETQ. CDR3 length: 15 amino acids. V gave up 0 bases and J gave up 5 bases, with 12 bases separating them. CDR3 DNA sequence: TGCGCCAGCAGCTTGGTGGCTAGTTTGAACAATGAGCAGTTCTTC. Protein product: CASSLVASLNNEQFF.

The CDR3 loop is CASGRGTDNGETQYF. The CDR3 coding sequence is TGCGCCAGCGGAAGGGGAACCGATAATGGAGAGACCCAGTACTTC. The chain is built from TRBV5-1 and TRBJ2-1; maybe TRBD1 (5 bases). The DNA end favors TRBJ2-5, so the J call may be wrong. The CDR3 has 15 amino acids. From germline, CDR1 is SGHRS and CDR2 YFSETQ.

In its sample, this clonotype was seen many times. This chain connects TRBV28 to TRBJ1-2, with D possibly matching TRBD1 (6 bases). From germline, CDR1 is MDHEN and CDR2 SYDVKM. The CDR3 is 15 residues long. V was clipped by 6 bases and J by 4 bases, with 18 bases between them. CDR3 amino acids: CASSPTGGAPYGYTF. The CDR3 bases are TGTGCCAGCAGCCCAACGGGGGGCGCTCCCTATGGCTACACCTTC.

This chain joins TRBV4-2 and TRBJ2-2, with a weak D call TRBD2 (6 bases). The ends were cut back, 1 base at V and 3 bases at J, with 12 bases in the middle. Per germline, CDR1 LGHNA and CDR2 YNFKEQ. This CDR3 is built from 16 residues. DNA of the CDR3: TGTGCCAGCAGCCAAGCCCAGCGGGCGGACACCGGGGAGCTGTTTTTT. Protein: CASSQAQRADTGELFF.

This clonotype was seen more than once but under ten times. The chain uses TRBV6-2 or TRBV6-3 and TRBJ2-1, with TRBD2 matching over 9 bases. The CDR3 has 14 residues. Germline CDR1 is MNHEY and CDR2 is SVGEGT. The trim removed 4 bases at V and 6 bases at J, leaving 4 bases unmatched. The chain's CDR3 is CASSFSGGSNEQFF. The CDR3 DNA reads TGTGCCAGCAGTTTTAGCGGGGGATCCAATGAGCAGTTCTTC.

The chain combines TRBV30 with TRBJ2-7; D is possibly TRBD1 or TRBD2 (5 bases each). Germline V CDR1 and CDR2: GTSNPN, SVGIG (reference sequence). Deletions cut 0 bases from V and 1 base from J, with 13 bases between. The CDR3 sequence is 15 residues long. CDR3 nucleotides: TGTGCCTGGAGTGTATCGAGGGGCTCTTCCTACGAGCAGTACTTC. Translating it yields CAWSVSRGSSYEQYF.

The sample holds many counts of this clonotype. The V and J genes are TRBV18 and TRBJ1-1; a weak D match, TRBD1 (5 bases). Trimming removed 5 bases from V and 4 bases from J, with 20 bases in between. Germline V gene sequence: CDR1 KGHSH, CDR2 LQKENI. The CDR3 has 16 residues. The CDR3 here is CASSYRSGGEGTEAFF. CDR3 in DNA: TGTGCCAGCTCATATAGGTCCGGGGGGGAAGGCACTGAAGCTTTCTTT.

This clonotype has ten or more counts. The V and J genes are TRBV11-2 and TRBJ1-1; D gene unclear. The germline V gene has CDR1 SGHAT and CDR2 FQNNGV. The germline V and J ends were trimmed by 1 base and 2 bases, with 8 bases remaining between them. This CDR3 is 14 amino acids long. Here the CDR3 reads CASSLGNGNTEAFF. The CDR3 nucleotides are TGTGCCAGCAGCTTAGGTAACGGTAACACTGAAGCTTTCTTT.

The chain uses TRBV12-3 or TRBV12-4 and TRBJ2-1, with 7 bases aligning to TRBD2. The CDR3 consists of 16 residues. With V trimmed by 2 bases and J by 7 bases, 11 bases remained unmatched. CDR3 sequence (DNA): TGTGCCAGCAGTTTAAGGCGGGAGTATCGGATAAATGAGCAGTTCTTC. Translation gives CASSLRREYRINEQFF.

This clonotype was detected only a few times. The chain is built from TRBV9 and TRBJ2-7; 8 bases align to TRBD2. The CDR3 totals 16 residues. The germline CDR1 and CDR2 sequences are SGDLS and YYNGEE. The J segment lost 5 bases and the V segment lost 4 bases, leaving 14 bases of the junction unmatched. CDR3 coding DNA: TGTGCCAGCAGCCCCCGAGGGATCGGGAGGGGACACGAGCAGTACTTC. Encoded protein: CASSPRGIGRGHEQYF.

This clonotype was counted many times. The V call is TRBV7-9, the J call TRBJ2-5; possibly TRBD1 or TRBD2 for D (5 bases each). The CDR3 totals 15 residues. Germline V gene data show CDR1 as SEHNR and CDR2 as FQNEAQ (reference sequence). V lost 6 bases to trimming and J lost 2 bases, with 16 bases between them. The CDR3 DNA reads TGTGCCAGCAGTGCCAGGGTCAGAGGGCAAGAGACCCAGTACTTC. Protein sequence: CASSARVRGQETQYF.

This clonotype has at least ten counts. The genes are TRBV6-1 and TRBJ1-2; a weak D match, TRBD1 (5 bases). Germline-derived CDR1 and CDR2 are MNHNS and SASEGT. V dropped 11 bases and J dropped 6 bases, with 22 bases sitting between them. This CDR3 has 14 residues. This chain's CDR3 is CALRVPGRGNGYTF. The CDR3 region has the DNA TGTGCCCTGCGCGTACCGGGACGAGGGAATGGCTACACCTTC.

At least ten counts were recorded for this clonotype. The chain recombines TRBV5-1 with TRBJ2-7; D call uncertain. Germline V gene sequence: CDR1 SGHRS, CDR2 YFSETQ. Trimming removed 3 bases from V and 5 bases from J, with 12 bases in between. This CDR3 spans 13 amino acids. The CDR3 DNA is TGCGCCAGCAGCTCGCTAGACACGGACGAGCAGTACTTC. Translation gives CASSSLDTDEQYF.

Many counts were recorded for this clonotype. The rearrangement uses TRBV28 and TRBJ2-1; D unresolved. Germline assignment: CDR1 MDHEN and CDR2 SYDVKM. The V and J ends lost 6 bases and 1 base respectively, with 13 bases between them. This CDR3 is built from 15 residues. The CDR3 spells CASSPGVHSYNEQFF. Here the CDR3 DNA reads TGTGCCAGCAGCCCCGGAGTTCATTCCTACAATGAGCAGTTCTTC.

This clonotype has a count of ten or more. This chain connects TRBV28 to TRBJ2-7; tentatively, D is TRBD2 (5 bases). The V gene lost 8 bases and the J gene lost 7 bases, with 18 bases spanning the gap. CDR3 length: 13 residues. Germline CDR1 is MDHEN and CDR2 is SYDVKM. As DNA, the CDR3 is TGTGCCAGCCTAATCTACGGAGGCCGTGAGCAGTACTTC. This gives the protein CASLIYGGREQYF.

This chain links TRBV19 with TRBJ1-2; D is unresolved. CDR3 size: 12 residues. The V and J ends lost 9 bases and 4 bases respectively, with 12 bases between them. From germline, CDR1 is LNHDA and CDR2 SQIVND (reference sequence). The CDR3 is CASALESYGYTF. CDR3 in DNA: TGTGCCAGCGCCCTTGAGTCCTATGGCTACACCTTC. Variable domain in full (rest from reference TRBV19 and TRBJ1-2): DGGITQSPKYLFRKEGQNVTLSCEQNLNHDAMYWYRQDPGQGLRLIYYSQIVNDFQKGDIAEGYSVSREKKESFPLTVTSAQKNPTAFYLCASALESYGYTFGSGTRLTVV.

This clonotype was detected once. The chain links TRBV5-1 to TRBJ2-2; D is uncertain. CDR3 length: 13 amino acids. Germline-derived CDR1 and CDR2 are SGHRS and YFSETQ. The V gene lost 5 bases and the J gene lost 6 bases, with 11 bases spanning the gap. This chain's CDR3 is CASRPAHPGELFF. The CDR3 region has the DNA TGCGCCAGCAGGCCAGCCCACCCCGGGGAGCTGTTTTTT.

This clonotype was seen ten or more times. The chain combines TRBV6-1 with TRBJ2-7, with D maybe TRBD2 (6 bases). V was clipped by 6 bases and J by 11 bases, with 17 bases between them. The CDR3 loop spans 12 amino acids. In germline, CDR1 is MNHNS, CDR2 SASEGT. CDR3 residues: CASRLGLGREYF. In DNA form, the CDR3 reads TGTGCCAGCAGACTGGGACTTGGAAGGGAGTACTTC.

The gene calls are TRBV16 and TRBJ1-6; 9 positions agree with TRBD1. V dropped 10 bases and J dropped 5; count of bases not matched to a gene: 15. Germline V gene lookup returns CDR1 KGHSY and CDR2 FQNENV. The CDR3 runs 17 residues. The CDR3 protein is CANPGQGHHLHNSPLHF. The CDR3 DNA is TGTGCCAACCCGGGACAGGGCCACCACCTCCATAATTCACCCCTCCACTTT.

The sample holds many counts of this clonotype. The rearrangement links TRBV20-1 to TRBJ2-7; a possible D gene is TRBD1 (5 bases). The CDR3 totals 13 residues. The V end was cut by 3 bases, the J end by 0 bases, with 9 bases between. Germline lookup yields CDR1 DFQATT and CDR2 SNEGSKA (reference sequence). CDR3 amino acids: CSARGLSSYEQYF. The CDR3 bases are TGCAGTGCTAGGGGGCTGAGCTCCTACGAGCAGTACTTC.

Many counts were recorded for this clonotype. This chain uses TRBV28 with TRBJ1-4; 8 bases line up with TRBD1. J lost 8 bases, V lost 6 bases, and 11 bases had no gene match. Germline V gene lookup returns CDR1 MDHEN and CDR2 SYDVKM. The CDR3 contains 15 residues. This chain's CDR3 is CASSPIDRGGEKLFF. As DNA, the CDR3 is TGTGCCAGCAGCCCTATCGACAGGGGAGGGGAAAAACTGTTTTTT.